Described below is a single TCR beta chain sequence and its context. The sample originates from a study of identical twins. The CDR3 is 15 amino acids. MiXCR, run by TCRdb on the 5' RACE reads, gives a single entry per CDR3 protein. The sample lists 500,000 or so distinct CDR3 sequences, about 13% occurring once. The same sample was also studied in work on yellow fever vaccine responses in identical twins.

The receptor comes from a woman aged 18-35 years in good health. The source material was CD4+ T cells sorted from blood. The chain joins TRBV21-1 to TRBJ2-4; no DNA check was done on the table's D call, TRBD1. TRBV21-1 is noted as a pseudogene. CDR3 sequence reads: CASSPSGTGLNIQYF. The CDR3, as DNA: TGTGCCAGCAGCCCCTCTGGGACAGGGCTCAACATTCAGTACTTC.